This T cell receptor beta chain was documented in a study of high-grade serous ovarian cancer treatment subgroups. Trimming cost V 4 bases and J 7 bases, with 23 bases left between them. The CDR3 has 17 amino acids. Germline loops: CDR1 LNHDA, CDR2 SQIVND (reference sequence). Sequencing was performed with immunoSEQ multiplex PCR; in TCRdb, only in-frame clones are kept and a portion is missing. Here the sample spans more than 9,500 clones, 88% being singletons. Tumor tissue was taken before any definitive surgery or chemotherapy was given. The J gene is TRBJ1-3, the V gene TRBV19, with D perhaps matching TRBD1 (5 bases). This TCR derives from a human donor with high-grade serous ovarian cancer. The sequenced material came from tumor tissue. CDR3 DNA sequence: TGTGCCAGTAGTACCGGAGAGAGGGCAGCCGAGGGGAACACCATATATTTT. Its translation is CASSTGERAAEGNTIYF. Full variable domain (missing parts from reference TRBV19 and TRBJ1-3): DGGITQSPKYLFRKEGQNVTLSCEQNLNHDAMYWYRQDPGQGLRLIYYSQIVNDFQKGDIAEGYSVSREKKESFPLTVTSAQKNPTAFYLCASSTGERAAEGNTIYFGEGSWLTVV.